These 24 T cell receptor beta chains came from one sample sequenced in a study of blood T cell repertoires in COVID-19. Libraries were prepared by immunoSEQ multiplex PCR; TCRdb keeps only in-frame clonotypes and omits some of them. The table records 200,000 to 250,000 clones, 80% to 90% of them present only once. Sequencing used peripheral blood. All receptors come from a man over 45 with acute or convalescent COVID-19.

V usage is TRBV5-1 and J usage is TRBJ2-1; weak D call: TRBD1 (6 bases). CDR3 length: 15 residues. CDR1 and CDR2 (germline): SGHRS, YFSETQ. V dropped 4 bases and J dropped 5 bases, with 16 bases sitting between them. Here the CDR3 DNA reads TGCGCCAGCAGCCCCGGCTGGGGGCAGGACAATGAGCAGTTCTTC. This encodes CASSPGWGQDNEQFF. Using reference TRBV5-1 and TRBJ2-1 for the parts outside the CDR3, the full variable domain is KAGVTQTPRYLIKTRGQQVTLSCSPISGHRSVSWYQQTPGQGLQFLFEYFSETQRNKGNFPGRFSGRQFSNSRSEMNVSTLELGDSALYLCASSPGWGQDNEQFFGPGTRLTVL.

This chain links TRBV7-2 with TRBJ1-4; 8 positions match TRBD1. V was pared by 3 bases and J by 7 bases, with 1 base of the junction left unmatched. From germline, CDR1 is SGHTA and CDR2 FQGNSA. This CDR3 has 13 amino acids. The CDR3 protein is CASSFDRGEKLFF. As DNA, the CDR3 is TGTGCCAGCAGCTTCGACAGGGGTGAAAAACTGTTTTTT.

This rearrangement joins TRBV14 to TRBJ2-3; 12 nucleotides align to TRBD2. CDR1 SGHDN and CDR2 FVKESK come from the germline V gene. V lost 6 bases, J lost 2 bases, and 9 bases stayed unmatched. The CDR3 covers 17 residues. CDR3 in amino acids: CASSFWTSGENTDTQYF. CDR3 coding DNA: TGTGCCAGCAGTTTTTGGACTAGCGGGGAGAACACAGATACGCAGTATTTT.

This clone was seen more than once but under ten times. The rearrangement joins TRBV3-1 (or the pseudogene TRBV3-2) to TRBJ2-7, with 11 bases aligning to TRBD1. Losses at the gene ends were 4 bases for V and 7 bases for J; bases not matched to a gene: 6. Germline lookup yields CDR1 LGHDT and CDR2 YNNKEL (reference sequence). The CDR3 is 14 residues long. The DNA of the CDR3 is TGTGCCAGCAGCCGCCGGACAGGGGGCGAAGAGCAGTACTTC. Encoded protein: CASSRRTGGEEQYF.

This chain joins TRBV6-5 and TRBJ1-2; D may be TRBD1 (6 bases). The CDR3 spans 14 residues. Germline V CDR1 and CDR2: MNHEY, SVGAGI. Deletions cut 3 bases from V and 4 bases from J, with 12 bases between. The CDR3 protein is CASSYGGGLYGYTF. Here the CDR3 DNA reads TGTGCCAGCAGTTATGGGGGGGGGCTCTATGGCTACACCTTC.

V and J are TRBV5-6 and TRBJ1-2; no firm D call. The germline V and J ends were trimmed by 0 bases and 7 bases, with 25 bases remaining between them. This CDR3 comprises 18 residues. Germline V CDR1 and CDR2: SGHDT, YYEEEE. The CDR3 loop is CASSLATRGGPLISGYTF. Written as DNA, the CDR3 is TGTGCCAGCAGCTTGGCCACCAGAGGAGGCCCCCTCATAAGTGGCTACACCTTC.

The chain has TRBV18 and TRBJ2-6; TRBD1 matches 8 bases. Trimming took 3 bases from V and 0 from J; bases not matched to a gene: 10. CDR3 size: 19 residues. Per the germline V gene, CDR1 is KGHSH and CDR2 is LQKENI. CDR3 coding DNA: TGTGCCAGCTCACCCTCAGTGGGACAGGAAAGCTCTGGGGCCAACGTCCTGACTTTC. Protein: CASSPSVGQESSGANVLTF.

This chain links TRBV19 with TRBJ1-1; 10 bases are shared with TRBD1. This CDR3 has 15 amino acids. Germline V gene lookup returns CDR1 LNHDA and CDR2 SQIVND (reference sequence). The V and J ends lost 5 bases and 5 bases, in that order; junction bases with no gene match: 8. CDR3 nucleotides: TGTGCCAGTAGTTCCTCCGGGACAGGGGTTACTGAAGCTTTCTTT. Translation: CASSSSGTGVTEAFF.

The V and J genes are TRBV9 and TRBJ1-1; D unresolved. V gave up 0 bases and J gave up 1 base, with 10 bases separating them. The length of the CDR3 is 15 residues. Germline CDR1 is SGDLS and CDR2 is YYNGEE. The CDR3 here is CASSVVSGKNTEAFF. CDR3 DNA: TGTGCCAGCAGCGTAGTTTCAGGAAAGAACACTGAAGCTTTCTTT.

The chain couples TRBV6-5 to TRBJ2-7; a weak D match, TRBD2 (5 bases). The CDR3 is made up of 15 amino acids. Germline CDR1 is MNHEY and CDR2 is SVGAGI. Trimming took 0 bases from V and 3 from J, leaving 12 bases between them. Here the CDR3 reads CASSYSIIGGYEQYF. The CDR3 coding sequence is TGTGCCAGCAGTTACTCGATTATAGGAGGCTACGAGCAGTACTTC.

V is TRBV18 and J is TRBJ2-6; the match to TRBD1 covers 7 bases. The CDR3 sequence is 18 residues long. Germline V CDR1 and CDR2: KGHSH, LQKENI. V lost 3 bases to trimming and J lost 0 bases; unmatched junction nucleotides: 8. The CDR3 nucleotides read TGTGCCAGCTCACCGAGGACAGGTTCCCTCTCTGGGGCCAACGTCCTGACTTTC. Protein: CASSPRTGSLSGANVLTF.

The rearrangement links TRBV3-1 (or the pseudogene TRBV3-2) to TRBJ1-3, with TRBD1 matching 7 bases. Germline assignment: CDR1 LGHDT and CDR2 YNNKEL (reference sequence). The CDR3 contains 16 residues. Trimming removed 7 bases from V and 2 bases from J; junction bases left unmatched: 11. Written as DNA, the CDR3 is TGTGCCAGCACCTTCCACGGGGACAGAGCTGGAAACACCATATATTTT. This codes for CASTFHGDRAGNTIYF.

Here the CDR3 DNA reads TGTGCCAGCAGGCAAAGACAGGGGATCGACACTGAAGCTTTCTTT. Residues: CASRQRQGIDTEAFF. This chain uses TRBV7-6 with TRBJ1-1; 8 bases align to TRBD1. Losses at the gene ends were 6 bases for V and 3 bases for J; bases not matched to a gene: 9. CDR1 is SGHVS, CDR2 FNYEAQ, per germline. This CDR3 region has 15 residues.

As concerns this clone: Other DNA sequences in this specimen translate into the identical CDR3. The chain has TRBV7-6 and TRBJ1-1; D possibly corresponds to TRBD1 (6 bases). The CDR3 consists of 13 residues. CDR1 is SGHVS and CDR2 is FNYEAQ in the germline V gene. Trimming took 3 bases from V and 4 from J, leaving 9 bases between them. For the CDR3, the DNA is TGTGCCAGCAGCTTGGCAGGGGTCACTGAAGCTTTCTTT. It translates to CASSLAGVTEAFF.

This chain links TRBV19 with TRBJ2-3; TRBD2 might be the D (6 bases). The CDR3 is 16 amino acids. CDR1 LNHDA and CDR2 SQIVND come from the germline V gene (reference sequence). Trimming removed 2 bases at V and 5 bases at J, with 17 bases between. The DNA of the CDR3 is TGTGCCAGTAGTATATCAGGGAGGAGTGGAGAAGATACGCAGTATTTT. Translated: CASSISGRSGEDTQYF.

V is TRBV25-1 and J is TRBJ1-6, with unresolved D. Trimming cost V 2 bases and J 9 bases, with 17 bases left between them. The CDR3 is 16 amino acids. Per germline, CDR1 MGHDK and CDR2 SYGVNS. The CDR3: CASSEGGTGWISPLHF. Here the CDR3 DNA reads TGTGCCAGCAGTGAAGGTGGAACGGGTTGGATTTCACCCCTCCACTTT.

CDR3 sequence reads: CASSLLRGNNYGYTF. In nucleotides, the CDR3 is TGTGCCAGCAGCTTATTAAGAGGAAATAACTATGGCTACACCTTC. This rearrangement joins TRBV7-9 to TRBJ1-2; D gene uncertain. Trimming left V 2 bases short and J 1 base short, with 11 bases between. Germline-derived CDR1 and CDR2 are SEHNR and FQNEAQ (reference sequence). The length of the CDR3 is 15 residues. The whole variable domain, remainder taken from reference TRBV7-9 and TRBJ1-2, is DTGVSQNPRHKITKRGQNVTFRCDPISEHNRLYWYRQTLGQGPEFLTYFQNEAQLEKSRLLSDRFSAERPKGSFSTLEIQRTEQGDSAMYLCASSLLRGNNYGYTFGSGTRLTVV.

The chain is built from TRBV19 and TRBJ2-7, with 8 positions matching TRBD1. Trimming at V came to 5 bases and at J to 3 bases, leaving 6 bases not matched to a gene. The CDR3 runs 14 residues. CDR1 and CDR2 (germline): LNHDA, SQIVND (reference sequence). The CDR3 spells CASSRDRGGYEQYF. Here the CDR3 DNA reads TGTGCCAGTAGTCGAGACAGGGGTGGCTACGAGCAGTACTTC.

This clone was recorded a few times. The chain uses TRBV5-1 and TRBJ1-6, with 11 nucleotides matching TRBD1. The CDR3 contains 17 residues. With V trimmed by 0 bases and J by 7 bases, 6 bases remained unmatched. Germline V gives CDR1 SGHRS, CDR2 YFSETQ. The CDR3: CASSLAPGTGGNSPLHF. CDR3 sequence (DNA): TGCGCCAGCAGCTTGGCCCCTGGGACAGGGGGGAATTCACCCCTCCACTTT. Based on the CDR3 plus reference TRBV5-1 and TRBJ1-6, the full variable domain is KAGVTQTPRYLIKTRGQQVTLSCSPISGHRSVSWYQQTPGQGLQFLFEYFSETQRNKGNFPGRFSGRQFSNSRSEMNVSTLELGDSALYLCASSLAPGTGGNSPLHFGNGTRLTVT.

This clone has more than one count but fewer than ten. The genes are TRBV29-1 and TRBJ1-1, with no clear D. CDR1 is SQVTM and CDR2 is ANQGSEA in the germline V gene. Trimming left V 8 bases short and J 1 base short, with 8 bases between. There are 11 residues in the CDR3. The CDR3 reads CSTGRNTEAFF. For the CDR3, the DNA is TGCAGCACCGGGAGGAACACTGAAGCTTTCTTT.

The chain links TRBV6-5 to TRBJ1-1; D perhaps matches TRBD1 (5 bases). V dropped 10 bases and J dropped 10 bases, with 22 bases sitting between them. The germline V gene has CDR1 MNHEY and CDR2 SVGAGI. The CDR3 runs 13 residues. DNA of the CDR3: TGTGCCATCCTTATTACAGGACCTAACGGAGCTTTCTTT. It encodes CAILITGPNGAFF.

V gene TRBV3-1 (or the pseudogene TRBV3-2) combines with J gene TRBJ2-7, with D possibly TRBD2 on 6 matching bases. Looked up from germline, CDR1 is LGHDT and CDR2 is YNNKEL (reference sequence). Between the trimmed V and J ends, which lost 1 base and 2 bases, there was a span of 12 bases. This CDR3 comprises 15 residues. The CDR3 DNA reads TGTGCCAGCAGCCAAGGGACTACTAGTACCTACGAGCAGTACTTC. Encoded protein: CASSQGTTSTYEQYF.

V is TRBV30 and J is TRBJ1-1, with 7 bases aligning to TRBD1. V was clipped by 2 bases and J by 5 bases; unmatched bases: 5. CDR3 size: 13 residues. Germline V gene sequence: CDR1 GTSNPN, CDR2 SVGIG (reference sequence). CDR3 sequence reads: CAWSWDSRTEAFF. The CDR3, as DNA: TGTGCCTGGAGTTGGGACAGTCGAACTGAAGCTTTCTTT.

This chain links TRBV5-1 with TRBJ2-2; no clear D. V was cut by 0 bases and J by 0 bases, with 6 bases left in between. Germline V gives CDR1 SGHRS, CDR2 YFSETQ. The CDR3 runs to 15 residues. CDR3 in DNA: TGCGCCAGCAGCTTGGGGGCACCGAACACCGGGGAGCTGTTTTTT. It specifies CASSLGAPNTGELFF.